This TCR beta chain was recovered during a study of blood T cells in healthy people across ages. General study findings and limits: The recorded TCR beta diversity per million T cells decreased in a roughly linear manner with age. More naive CD4+ cells and higher diversity were found in long-lived than in aged donors.

CDR1 is SGHAT, CDR2 FQDESV, per germline (reference sequence). Trimming pared 9 bases from V and 3 bases from J, leaving 29 bases between. The CDR3 covers 18 residues. Comments on this clonotype: Its antigen is unknown.

A second about 6 to 12 cycle PCR used barcoded and J-beta primers. Every sample produced at least 2.5 million CDR3-containing paired-end reads. TCRdb passed the 5' RACE reads through MiXCR, listing each CDR3 protein once. The sample has about 1.1 million distinct CDR3 sequences, around two fifths seen once; the top ten hold around 13%. The clonotype was recovered from a man between 18 and 29 years old in good health. The V call is TRBV11-1, the J call TRBJ1-1; the D gene is possibly TRBD1 (6 bases). Sequenced input: blood. The CDR3 nucleotides are TGTGCCAGAGAATTTAGGCCTGGGGAGCCAGGGGAGGACACTGAAGCTTTCTTT. Its translation is CAREFRPGEPGEDTEAFF.